These 30 T cell receptor beta chains share one sample of origin, sequenced in a study of OX40 agonist ivuxolimab in advanced cancers. Clones were read by immunoSEQ multiplex PCR, and TCRdb kept only the in-frame ones, dropping some. The data hold about 50,000 clones, with around four fifths observed a single time. Sequenced here: CD4+ or CD8+ T cells sorted from blood, sampled in a trial of the OX40 agonist ivuxolimab. The source is an adult with an advanced solid tumor such as melanoma, head and neck, liver or kidney cancer.

The rearrangement uses TRBV9 and TRBJ2-1, with 10 bases identical to TRBD2. The germline V gene has CDR1 SGDLS and CDR2 YYNGEE. This CDR3 is 15 amino acids long. Trimming removed 4 bases from V and 5 bases from J; junction bases left unmatched: 6. In DNA, the CDR3 is TGTGCCAGCAGCCCTGGACTAGCGGCCAACAATGAGCAGTTCTTC. This gives the protein CASSPGLAANNEQFF. The full variable domain, with the rest looked up from reference TRBV9 and TRBJ2-1, is DSGVTQTPKHLITATGQRVTLRCSPRSGDLSVYWYQQSLDQGLQFLIQYYNGEERAKGNILERFSAQQFPDLHSELNLSSLELGDSALYFCASSPGLAANNEQFFGPGTRLTVL.

The rearrangement joins TRBV10-1 to TRBJ2-3; 9 bases match TRBD2. V lost 3 bases and J lost 4; bases outside the gene matches: 5. This CDR3 has 15 residues. Germline CDR1 WNHNN, CDR2 SYGVQD (reference sequence). The CDR3 bases are TGCGCCAGCAGTGACGCTAGCGGGAATGCAGATACGCAGTATTTT. Translated: CASSDASGNADTQYF.

The chain is built from TRBV6-1 and TRBJ2-5; TRBD1 might be the D (6 bases). The CDR3 runs 15 residues. The V end lost 4 bases, the J end lost 6 bases, and 18 bases lay between the germline ends. Per germline, CDR1 MNHNS and CDR2 SASEGT. CDR3 amino acids: CASSALSQGLQTQYF. CDR3 coding DNA: TGTGCCAGCAGTGCCCTCTCCCAGGGGTTGCAGACCCAGTACTTC.

The chain employs TRBV4-2 and TRBJ2-5; TRBD2 agrees at 7 bases. V was clipped by 4 bases and J by 1 base; unmatched bases: 9. The CDR3 covers 16 residues. From germline, CDR1 is LGHNA and CDR2 YNFKEQ. The CDR3 DNA reads as TGTGCCAGCAGCCCGGTCGTAGCGGGTTTCCAAGAGACCCAGTACTTC. Translated: CASSPVVAGFQETQYF.

This rearrangement joins TRBV28 to TRBJ2-3; TRBD2 matches at 11 bases. This CDR3 is 16 amino acids long. Germline CDR1 reads MDHEN; CDR2 reads SYDVKM. J was trimmed by 7 bases and V by 2 bases; bases with no gene match: 8. DNA of the CDR3: TGTGCCAGCAGTTTAGGTGGTAGCGGGAGGGGAAATACGCAGTATTTT. Protein: CASSLGGSGRGNTQYF. The entire variable domain, with the rest obtained from reference TRBV28 and TRBJ2-3, is as follows: DVKVTQSSRYLVKRTGEKVFLECVQDMDHENMFWYRQDPGLGLRLIYFSYDVKMKEKGDIPEGYSVSREKKERFSLILESASTNQTSMYLCASSLGGSGRGNTQYFGPGTRLTVL.

The chain joins TRBV29-1 to TRBJ1-1; perhaps TRBD1 as D (5 bases). In germline, CDR1 is SQVTM, CDR2 ANQGSEA. V was trimmed by 7 bases and J by 3 bases, leaving 18 bases between them. The CDR3 totals 14 residues. For the CDR3, the DNA is TGCAGCGCGGGGCAGGGCGCCTTTTACACTGAAGCTTTCTTT. This translates into CSAGQGAFYTEAFF.

V and J are TRBV6-5 and TRBJ1-1; D not certain. The CDR3 consists of 11 residues. Germline CDR1 reads MNHEY; CDR2 reads SVGAGI. V was shortened by 5 bases and J by 7 bases, with 8 bases between the two germline ends. The CDR3 DNA sequence: TGTGCCAGCAGTGAACTACTTGAAGCTTTCTTT. It is translated as CASSELLEAFF.

The J gene is TRBJ1-1, the V gene TRBV28, with D unclear. Germline V gene lookup returns CDR1 MDHEN and CDR2 SYDVKM. The CDR3 is 13 residues long. The V end lost 3 bases, the J end lost 9 bases, and 14 bases lay between the germline ends. For the CDR3, the DNA is TGTGCCAGCAGTTTTAACGTTCCACCGAAAGCTTTCTTT. Translated: CASSFNVPPKAFF.

The chain links TRBV7-9 to TRBJ2-5; 7 bases match TRBD1. The assigned J gene may be wrong: the sequence end matches TRBJ2-7 better. This CDR3 region has 16 residues. Germline V CDR1 and CDR2: SEHNR, FQNEAQ (reference sequence). CDR3 DNA sequence: TGTGCCAGCAGCCCTTTAGGGACAGTTCCAAGCTACGAGCAGTACTTC. Its translation: CASSPLGTVPSYEQYF.

The genes are TRBV29-1 and TRBJ2-1; D not certain. CDR3 size: 14 residues. V lost 5 bases to trimming and J lost 0 bases, with 11 bases between them. Germline values: CDR1 SQVTM, CDR2 ANQGSEA. CDR3 bases: TGCAGCGTTAGTGTGGGAAGCTCCTACAATGAGCAGTTCTTC. Its translation is CSVSVGSSYNEQFF.

This clone occurred once. The chain couples TRBV19 to TRBJ1-6; D call uncertain. The CDR3 consists of 14 residues. Germline V gene sequence: CDR1 LNHDA, CDR2 SQIVND (reference sequence). The V and J ends lost 7 bases and 7 bases respectively, with 14 bases between them. CDR3 protein: CASTPRDFNSPLHF. The CDR3 coding sequence is TGTGCCAGTACCCCTCGGGATTTCAATTCACCCCTCCACTTT.

A remark on this clone: The same CDR3 arises from other DNA sequences in this sample as well. This chain links TRBV15 with TRBJ1-6; D uncertain. Germline-derived CDR1 and CDR2 are LNHNV and YYDKDF (reference sequence). Trimming removed 5 bases from V and 7 bases from J, with 9 bases in between. The CDR3 sequence is 13 residues long. CDR3 nucleotides: TGTGCCACCAGCCGTGGGAGGAATTCACCCCTCCACTTT. Translating it yields CATSRGRNSPLHF. The full variable domain, completed using reference TRBV15 and TRBJ1-6, is DAMVIQNPRYQVTQFGKPVTLSCSQTLNHNVMYWYQQKSSQAPKLLFHYYDKDFNNEADTPDNFQSRRPNTSFCFLDIRSPGLGDTAMYLCATSRGRNSPLHFGNGTRLTVT.

This clone was seen a few times. This chain uses TRBV6-5 with TRBJ1-5; the D gene is possibly TRBD1 (5 bases). Between the trimmed V and J ends, which lost 5 bases and 4 bases, there was a span of 12 bases. From germline, CDR1 is MNHEY and CDR2 SVGAGI. The CDR3 runs 14 residues. The chain's CDR3 is CASSPRDLNQPQHF. The CDR3 DNA is TGTGCCAGCAGTCCCCGGGACTTGAATCAGCCCCAGCATTTT.

The chain recombines TRBV29-1 with TRBJ2-2; D remains unclear. CDR1 and CDR2 from the germline V gene are SQVTM and ANQGSEA. The ends were cut back, 3 bases at V and 4 bases at J, with 12 bases in the middle. This CDR3 contains 14 residues. CDR3 region: CSVDVGVGTGELFF. Here the CDR3 DNA reads TGCAGCGTTGATGTGGGTGTGGGCACCGGGGAGCTGTTTTTT.

V gene TRBV7-9 combines with J gene TRBJ2-5; no clear D gene. The V end lost 1 base, the J end lost 3 bases, and 12 bases lay between the germline ends. Germline V gives CDR1 SEHNR, CDR2 FQNEAQ (reference sequence). This CDR3 comprises 15 residues. As DNA, the CDR3 is TGTGCCAGCAGCTTAGAGGGCAGATCTAAAGAGACCCAGTACTTC. Translation gives CASSLEGRSKETQYF.

This rearrangement joins TRBV28 to TRBJ2-6; D gene uncertain. V lost 4 bases and J lost 2, with 15 bases in between. CDR1 and CDR2 (germline): MDHEN, SYDVKM. The length of the CDR3 is 17 residues. This CDR3 reads CASSSPWARAGANVLTF. The CDR3 DNA reads TGTGCCAGCAGTTCTCCCTGGGCAAGGGCTGGGGCCAACGTCCTGACTTTC.

The chain joins TRBV5-6 to TRBJ2-5; 9 bases are a match to TRBD1. V lost 3 bases and J lost 4; bases outside the gene matches: 7. CDR3 length equals 15 residues. CDR1 and CDR2 (germline): SGHDT, YYEEEE. The CDR3 protein is CASSYPGQGRETQYF. CDR3 sequence (DNA): TGTGCCAGCAGCTACCCGGGACAGGGACGAGAGACCCAGTACTTC.

The chain uses TRBV2 and TRBJ2-1; D is unresolved. The CDR3 has 11 amino acids. V was pared by 4 bases and J by 4 bases, with 2 bases between. Looked up from germline, CDR1 is SNHLY and CDR2 is FYNNEI. The CDR3 protein is CASSAYNEQFF. DNA of the CDR3: TGTGCCAGCAGTGCTTACAATGAGCAGTTCTTC.

The chain is built from TRBV7-8 and TRBJ2-5; D may be TRBD2 (5 bases). V was clipped by 4 bases and J by 4 bases, with 10 bases between them. This CDR3 contains 13 residues. CDR1 is SGHVS and CDR2 is FQNEAQ in the germline V gene. The CDR3 coding sequence is TGTGCCAGCAGCTCCACTAGGAGAGAGACCCAGTACTTC. Protein sequence: CASSSTRRETQYF.

The chain combines TRBV7-2 with TRBJ2-7, with 11 bases that match TRBD2. This CDR3 region has 16 residues. Germline assignment: CDR1 SGHTA and CDR2 FQGNSA. With V trimmed by 4 bases and J by 2 bases, 7 bases remained unmatched. Here the CDR3 reads CASSYSGLAGAYEQYF. CDR3 DNA: TGTGCCAGCAGCTACTCCGGACTAGCGGGCGCCTACGAGCAGTACTTC.

This clone was detected only a few times. The chain carries TRBV28 and TRBJ1-5, with D possibly being TRBD1 (6 bases). The CDR3 runs to 14 residues. Trimming took off 7 bases at V and 7 bases at J, with 17 bases between the two ends. Per germline, CDR1 MDHEN and CDR2 SYDVKM. The CDR3 loop is CASTTGGGGQPQHF. DNA of the CDR3: TGTGCCAGCACAACGGGGGGCGGAGGCCAGCCCCAGCATTTT.

The chain links TRBV28 to TRBJ2-7; 7 bases agree with TRBD2. This CDR3 spans 12 amino acids. J lost 6 bases, V lost 4 bases, and 3 bases had no gene match. Germline CDR1 MDHEN, CDR2 SYDVKM. CDR3 loop: CASSSGGVEQYF. The CDR3, as DNA: TGTGCCAGCAGTTCGGGGGGTGTCGAGCAGTACTTC. Full variable domain (missing parts from reference TRBV28 and TRBJ2-7): DVKVTQSSRYLVKRTGEKVFLECVQDMDHENMFWYRQDPGLGLRLIYFSYDVKMKEKGDIPEGYSVSREKKERFSLILESASTNQTSMYLCASSSGGVEQYFGPGTRLTVT.

The table lists this clone with a few counts. This chain joins TRBV4-3 and TRBJ2-3; possible D gene TRBD1, 5 bases. V shed 0 bases and J shed 3 bases, with 13 bases lying between them. This CDR3 contains 16 residues. CDR1 is LGHNA, CDR2 YSLEER, per germline. The CDR3 region is CASSQESGYGTDTQYF. CDR3 sequence (DNA): TGCGCCAGCAGCCAAGAATCAGGGTATGGAACAGATACGCAGTATTTT.

The gene calls are TRBV11-2 and TRBJ2-1; 10 bases match TRBD2. In germline, CDR1 is SGHAT, CDR2 FQNNGV. This CDR3 contains 16 residues. Unmatched junction bases numbered 8, after V lost 5 bases and J lost 4 bases. The CDR3 sequence: CASSPGAGGSYNEQFF. In DNA form, the CDR3 reads TGTGCCAGCAGCCCAGGAGCGGGAGGGTCTTACAATGAGCAGTTCTTC.

The V gene is TRBV6-5, the J gene TRBJ2-5, with unresolved D. This CDR3 spans 13 amino acids. Germline CDR1 and CDR2: MNHEY and SVGAGI. With 0 bases removed from V and 5 bases from J, the gap between germline ends came to 7 bases. The CDR3 here is CASSYSRSETQYF. DNA of the CDR3: TGTGCCAGCAGTTACTCGAGGTCGGAGACCCAGTACTTC.

In its sample, this clone was seen a few times. This chain joins TRBV7-9 and TRBJ1-5, with TRBD1 identical over 11 bases. J lost 5 bases, V lost 0 bases, and 3 bases had no gene match. CDR1 and CDR2 (germline): SEHNR, FQNEAQ (reference sequence). This CDR3 region has 16 residues. CDR3 DNA: TGTGCCAGCAGCTTAGCAGGACAGGGGGCACATCAGCCCCAGCATTTT. Protein product: CASSLAGQGAHQPQHF.

The J gene is TRBJ2-5, the V gene TRBV18; no definite D call. The V end lost 2 bases, the J end lost 0 bases, and 4 bases lay between the germline ends. From germline, CDR1 is KGHSH and CDR2 LQKENI. CDR3 size: 13 residues. In nucleotides, the CDR3 is TGTGCCAGCTCACCAGAGTACCAAGAGACCCAGTACTTC. Protein sequence: CASSPEYQETQYF.

The rearrangement uses TRBV11-2 and TRBJ2-3, with TRBD1 matching over 8 bases. V gave up 0 bases and J gave up 0 bases; unmatched junction bases: 2. There are 16 residues in the CDR3. Germline CDR1 and CDR2: SGHAT and FQNNGV. The CDR3 DNA reads as TGTGCCAGCAGCTTAGACGGGACAGGTAGCACAGATACGCAGTATTTT. Translation gives CASSLDGTGSTDTQYF. The full variable domain, rest sourced from reference TRBV11-2 and TRBJ2-3, is EAGVAQSPRYKIIEKRQSVAFWCNPISGHATLYWYQQILGQGPKLLIQFQNNGVVDDSQLPKDRFSAERLKGVDSTLKIQPAKLEDSAVYLCASSLDGTGSTDTQYFGPGTRLTVL.

CDR3 nucleotide sequence: TGTGCCAGCAGTGGAGTCACCGGGGAGCTGTTTTTT. This encodes CASSGVTGELFF. V gene TRBV6-4 combines with J gene TRBJ2-2; no clear D gene. Trimming took off 4 bases at V and 4 bases at J, with 4 bases between the two ends. Looked up from germline, CDR1 is MRHNA and CDR2 is SNTAGT. The CDR3 extends over 12 amino acids.

CDR3 sequence (DNA): TGTGCCAGCAGCTTAGCGACTAGCGGGAGTAATGAGCAGTTCTTC. The encoded protein is CASSLATSGSNEQFF. The genes are TRBV7-2 and TRBJ2-1; 12 nucleotides agree with TRBD2. CDR1 and CDR2 (germline): SGHTA, FQGNSA. The J segment lost 7 bases and the V segment lost 0 bases, leaving 1 base of the junction unmatched. The CDR3 runs 15 residues.